A selection of T cell receptor beta chains follows, all from one sample in a study of technical replicates of blood from several donors. Method: immunoSEQ multiplex PCR; TCRdb's copy keeps in-frame clones and lacks some. Among approximately 95,000 clones listed, roughly 96% were seen once. Sequenced input: T cells isolated from PBMCs. The receptors derive from a human donor in good health. The CDR3 runs from the conserved cysteine through the conserved F or W. D genes are given only for firm matches. Some rows have no size entry. The others give once, few or many, or a class for an expanded clone.

j_gene,abundance,v_gene,d_gene,CDR3aa,CDR3nt
TRBJ2-7,.,TRBV7-9,TRBD2,CATLSSGEYEQYF,TGTGCCACTTTATCTAGCGGGGAGTACGAGCAGTACTTC
TRBJ2-5,.,TRBV6-1,.,CASSEAGRAQTQYF,TGTGCCAGCAGTGAAGCTGGCAGGGCGCAGACCCAGTACTTC
TRBJ1-2,.,TRBV2,TRBD1,CASTRDSSVGGYTF,TGTGCCAGCACCAGGGACAGCTCGGTCGGTGGCTACACCTTC
TRBJ1-2,.,TRBV5-6,.,CASSSGRDYGYTF,TGTGCCAGCAGCTCTGGGCGGGACTATGGCTACACCTTC
TRBJ2-7,.,TRBV27,.,CASSLRTLVGEQYF,TGTGCCAGCAGTTTGAGGACACTGGTAGGGGAGCAGTACTTC
TRBJ2-2,once,TRBV19,.,CASSIDKSLDTGELFF,TGTGCCAGTAGTATAGACAAGAGTCTAGACACCGGGGAGCTGTTTTTT
TRBJ2-1,.,TRBV21-1,.,CASSRREVWNEQFF,TGTGCCAGCAGCAGGCGGGAGGTTTGGAATGAGCAGTTCTTC
TRBJ2-5,.,TRBV25-1,.,CASSERATSSGTQYF,TGTGCCAGCAGTGAGCGAGCAACTAGTTCCGGGACCCAGTACTTC
TRBJ2-3,.,TRBV29-1,.,CSVQLNTDTQYF,TGCAGCGTTCAGTTAAACACAGATACGCAGTATTTT
TRBJ1-2,.,TRBV19,TRBD1,CASSINRGSGDYGYTF,TGTGCCAGTAGTATTAACAGGGGCTCCGGGGACTATGGCTACACCTTC
TRBJ2-1,.,TRBV29-1,TRBD1,CSVDGMTGLTYNEQFF,TGCAGCGTTGATGGGATGACAGGGCTAACTTACAATGAGCAGTTCTTC
TRBJ2-6,.,TRBV6-6,.,CASSPPPGSGANVLTF,TGTGCCAGCAGTCCCCCTCCCGGCTCTGGGGCCAACGTCCTGACTTTC
TRBJ1-2,.,TRBV19,TRBD1,CASMGRGNYGYTF,TGTGCCAGTATGGGCAGGGGGAACTATGGCTACACCTTC
TRBJ1-1,.,TRBV19,.,CASLSGGTEAFF,TGTGCCAGTCTCAGTGGCGGCACTGAAGCTTTCTTT
TRBJ1-5,.,TRBV7-8,.,CASSPLSGTGQPQHF,TGTGCCAGCAGCCCCCTTAGCGGGACGGGCCAGCCCCAGCATTTT
TRBJ2-1,.,TRBV9,TRBD2,CASSNPQGLAGIYEQFF,TGTGCCAGCAGCAACCCTCAGGGGCTAGCGGGAATCTATGAGCAGTTCTTC
TRBJ2-1,.,TRBV7-2,TRBD2,CASSRTSGDNEQFF,TGTGCCAGCAGCAGGACTAGCGGGGACAATGAGCAGTTCTTC
TRBJ2-7,.,TRBV19,.,CASREALTSSYEQYF,TGTGCCAGTAGGGAAGCGCTCACTAGCTCCTACGAGCAGTACTTC
TRBJ1-4,.,TRBV19,.,CASSIVVISGFNEKLFF,TGTGCCAGTAGTATCGTAGTCATCTCGGGGTTTAATGAAAAACTGTTTTTT
TRBJ1-2,once,TRBV7-6,TRBD1,CASSHLPGQGANYGYTF,TGTGCCAGCAGCCATCTCCCAGGACAGGGTGCTAACTATGGCTACACCTTC